This is a list of T cell receptor beta chains from one sample in a study of blood T cell repertoires in COVID-19. Profiling relied on immunoSEQ multiplex PCR, and the TCRdb table lists in-frame clones only, not all of them. The table records about 45,000 clones, 75% to 85% of them present only once. The sample comprised peripheral blood. Receptor source: an elderly man in a cohort sampled during active COVID-19. Each CDR3 is given with its conserved first and last residue. The D gene is left open where the match is weak. Rows may omit the clone size; those that give it use once, few, many or a size class.

D	size	V	J	CDR3	DNA
TRBD2	.	TRBV29-1	TRBJ2-5	CSVAGGSGETQYF	TGCAGCGTTGCCGGGGGGTCGGGTGAGACCCAGTACTTC
.	few	TRBV6-6	TRBJ1-4	CASRATTTNEKLFF	TGTGCCAGCAGGGCGACTACTACTAATGAAAAACTGTTTTTT
TRBD1	once	TRBV27	TRBJ1-6	CASRPLDRARGNSPLHF	TGTGCCAGCAGACCCTTGGACAGGGCCCGGGGTAATTCACCCCTCCACTTT
TRBD1	.	TRBV28	TRBJ1-4	CASRTGTSNEKLFF	TGTGCCAGCAGGACAGGGACCTCCAATGAAAAACTGTTTTTT
TRBD1	.	TRBV30	TRBJ2-1	CAWRSLGTGTNEQFF	TGTGCCTGGAGGTCCCTCGGGACAGGCACCAATGAGCAGTTCTTC
.	.	TRBV2	TRBJ1-1	CASNRDINTEAFF	TGTGCCAGCAACCGGGACATTAACACTGAAGCTTTCTTT
TRBD1	.	TRBV2	TRBJ1-1	CASRGQGMVNTEAFF	TGTGCCAGCAGAGGACAGGGGATGGTGAACACTGAAGCTTTCTTT
TRBD1	few	TRBV28	TRBJ1-2	CASSVGQGRFWGYTF	TGTGCCAGCAGTGTAGGACAGGGACGCTTTTGGGGCTACACCTTC
TRBD1	.	TRBV5-4	TRBJ1-2	CASSSENRGGYGYTF	TGTGCCAGCAGCTCCGAAAACAGGGGCGGCTATGGCTACACCTTC
.	.	TRBV7-6	TRBJ2-7	CASSPGQGLYEQYF	TGTGCCAGCAGCCCGGGCCAGGGCTTATACGAGCAGTACTTC
TRBD2	.	TRBV5-1	TRBJ2-5	CASSKAGTSGSLETQYF	TGCGCCAGCAGCAAAGCCGGGACTAGCGGGAGCCTTGAGACCCAGTACTTC
TRBD1	.	TRBV19	TRBJ1-2	CASSSTGGTYGYTF	TGTGCCAGTAGTTCTACAGGGGGCACCTATGGCTACACCTTC
TRBD1	.	TRBV5-1	TRBJ2-2	CASSLEGQVSGELFF	TGCGCCAGCAGCTTGGAAGGACAGGTGTCCGGGGAGCTGTTTTTT
.	.	TRBV7-9	TRBJ2-7	CASSLGGTAAYEQYF	TGTGCCAGCAGCTTAGGTGGAACAGCCGCCTACGAGCAGTACTTC
.	.	TRBV28	TRBJ2-5	CASSLSNQETQYF	TGTGCCAGCAGTTTAAGCAACCAAGAGACCCAGTACTTC
.	.	TRBV6-6	TRBJ2-7	CASSSQGRDYEQYF	TGTGCCAGCAGCTCCCAGGGGAGGGACTACGAGCAGTACTTC
.	.	TRBV15	TRBJ2-6	CATSRVQGAGANVLTF	TGTGCCACCAGCAGAGTACAGGGAGCGGGGGCCAACGTCCTGACTTTC
.	.	TRBV10-1	TRBJ2-1	CASSESLLANEQFF	TGCGCCAGCAGTGAGTCGTTACTCGCCAATGAGCAGTTCTTC
TRBD1	.	TRBV6-2/TRBV6-3	TRBJ1-5	CASSYGGGGNQPQHF	TGTGCCAGCAGTTACGGAGGGGGCGGTAATCAGCCCCAGCATTTT
.	.	TRBV28	TRBJ2-2	CASERQAKSGELFF	TGTGCCAGCGAAAGACAGGCCAAGTCCGGGGAGCTGTTTTTT
.	.	TRBV5-1	TRBJ1-5	CASSLAEGGQPQHF	TGCGCCAGCAGCTTGGCCGAGGGAGGACAGCCCCAGCATTTT
TRBD2	.	TRBV7-9	TRBJ2-3	CASRLAGADTQYF	TGTGCCAGCAGACTAGCGGGAGCAGATACGCAGTATTTT
.	few	TRBV28	TRBJ2-5	CASSFWRGGGQETQYF	TGTGCCAGCAGTTTTTGGAGGGGAGGCGGCCAAGAGACCCAGTACTTC
TRBD2	.	TRBV2	TRBJ2-1	CASSGPGTGTSGGVSYNEQFF	TGTGCCAGCAGTGGCCCGGGGACAGGGACTAGCGGGGGGGTTTCCTACAATGAGCAGTTCTTC
TRBD1	.	TRBV7-8	TRBJ2-2	CASSSTLDRGRTGELFF	TGTGCCAGCAGCTCGACGTTGGACAGGGGGCGTACCGGGGAGCTGTTTTTT
TRBD2	once	TRBV30	TRBJ2-1	CAWRILAGGLIGGDEQFF	TGTGCCTGGAGAATTTTAGCGGGAGGCCTCATTGGGGGAGATGAGCAGTTCTTC
TRBD1	.	TRBV7-8	TRBJ1-1	CASSSWDRGLSEAFF	TGTGCCAGCAGCTCCTGGGACAGGGGGCTGAGTGAAGCTTTCTTT
.	.	TRBV4-2	TRBJ1-1	CASSQVMGGLGNTEAFF	TGTGCCAGCAGCCAAGTGATGGGGGGACTTGGGAACACTGAAGCTTTCTTT
.	.	TRBV27	TRBJ2-5	CASTKPYF	TGTGCCAGCACCAAGCCGTACTTC
TRBD1	.	TRBV5-1	TRBJ1-1	CASSLGQGYTEAFF	TGCGCCAGCAGCTTGGGACAGGGGTACACTGAAGCTTTCTTT
TRBD1	.	TRBV6-6	TRBJ1-5	CASSYIGGVSNQPQHF	TGTGCCAGCAGTTACATAGGGGGCGTGAGCAATCAGCCCCAGCATTTT
TRBD1	.	TRBV28	TRBJ1-2	CASINSGTGVLGYTF	TGTGCCAGCATTAATTCCGGGACAGGGGTTCTTGGCTACACCTTC
.	few	TRBV19	TRBJ1-5	CASTPSGGVNNQPQHF	TGTGCCAGTACCCCAAGCGGAGGGGTGAACAATCAGCCCCAGCATTTT
TRBD2	.	TRBV6-5	TRBJ2-1	CASNRAGGSNEQFF	TGTGCCAGCAACCGAGCGGGAGGGAGCAATGAGCAGTTCTTC
.	.	TRBV6-1	TRBJ2-1	CASRDSTGLEFF	TGTGCCAGCAGGGATTCCACAGGTTTAGAGTTCTTC
TRBD2	.	TRBV29-1	TRBJ2-7	CSVEFGPGGGGLVYEQYF	TGCAGCGTTGAATTCGGCCCTGGGGGTGGGGGACTAGTCTACGAGCAGTACTTC
TRBD1	.	TRBV5-1	TRBJ2-1	CASSPHLGQGGEQFF	TGCGCCAGCAGCCCACATTTGGGACAGGGGGGTGAGCAGTTCTTC
.	.	TRBV5-1	TRBJ1-2	CASSLDFRQGYYGYTF	TGCGCCAGCAGCTTGGACTTCCGGCAGGGGTACTATGGCTACACCTTC
.	.	TRBV7-9	TRBJ1-1	CASSLQGSTEAFF	TGTGCCAGCAGCCTACAGGGAAGTACTGAAGCTTTCTTT
TRBD1	once	TRBV27	TRBJ1-2	CASSSPGQILQGYTF	TGTGCCAGCAGTTCTCCGGGACAGATTTTACAGGGCTACACCTTC
.	.	TRBV24-1	TRBJ2-5	CATSLGGVGEETQYF	TGTGCCACCAGTTTAGGGGGAGTGGGCGAGGAGACCCAGTACTTC
.	few	TRBV7-2	TRBJ2-1	CASSPNPSSSYNEQFF	TGTGCCAGCAGCCCAAATCCATCGAGCTCCTACAATGAGCAGTTCTTC
.	.	TRBV5-6	TRBJ2-1	CASSLFRSDGNEQFF	TGTGCCAGCAGCCTCTTTCGGTCAGACGGGAATGAGCAGTTCTTC
.	.	TRBV10-3	TRBJ1-5	CAISDGQPTLHRNQPQHF	TGTGCCATCAGTGATGGACAGCCGACGCTGCACCGCAATCAGCCCCAGCATTTT
.	.	TRBV18	TRBJ2-6	CASSQSTGLSGANVLTF	TGTGCCAGCTCACAGAGTACAGGGCTCTCTGGGGCCAACGTCCTGACTTTC
TRBD1	.	TRBV5-1	TRBJ1-6	CASSQSGTGGNSPLHF	TGCGCCAGCAGCCAGTCCGGGACAGGGGGCAATTCACCCCTCCACTTT
.	.	TRBV2	TRBJ1-1	CASSPSGGRSTEAFF	TGTGCCAGCAGTCCCTCCGGGGGGCGTAGCACTGAAGCTTTCTTT
TRBD1	once	TRBV6-6	TRBJ2-1	CASSRTGNEQFF	TGTGCCAGCAGTCGGACAGGTAACGAGCAGTTCTTC
TRBD1	.	TRBV7-9	TRBJ1-6	CASSQGQGHSPLHF	TGTGCCAGCAGCCAGGGACAGGGCCATTCACCCCTCCACTTT
TRBD1	once	TRBV27	TRBJ2-4	CASRLTGGRNIQYF	TGTGCCAGCCGACTGACAGGGGGAAGAAACATTCAGTACTTC
.	.	TRBV6-2/TRBV6-3	TRBJ2-3	CASSPRGGYTDTQYF	TGTGCCAGCAGCCCGAGAGGGGGATACACAGATACGCAGTATTTT
TRBD2	few	TRBV3-1/TRBV3-2	TRBJ2-2	CASSQVGGSGELFF	TGTGCCAGCAGCCAAGTGGGAGGGTCCGGGGAGCTGTTTTTT
.	.	TRBV28	TRBJ2-7	CASSPSGRRQSSYEQYF	TGTGCCAGCAGTCCTTCGGGTAGAAGGCAGAGCTCCTACGAGCAGTACTTC
.	.	TRBV27	TRBJ1-6	CASSSRSPGSSYNSPLHF	TGTGCCAGCAGTTCTCGATCCCCGGGTAGCTCCTATAATTCACCCCTCCACTTT
TRBD1	once	TRBV18	TRBJ1-1	CASSKTGDTEAFF	TGTGCCAGCTCAAAGACAGGGGACACTGAAGCTTTCTTT
TRBD2	.	TRBV29-1	TRBJ2-1	CSVKAGGSYNEQFF	TGCAGCGTAAAAGCGGGAGGGTCCTACAATGAGCAGTTCTTC
TRBD1	.	TRBV28	TRBJ1-1	CASSMYPHRGRPEAFF	TGTGCCAGCAGTATGTACCCCCACAGGGGGCGCCCTGAAGCTTTCTTT
TRBD2	.	TRBV6-6	TRBJ2-7	CASSYLPSGGLYEQYF	TGTGCCAGCAGTTACCTCCCCAGCGGGGGTCTCTACGAGCAGTACTTC
.	few	TRBV5-4	TRBJ1-6	CASSSSLGDRTGSPLHF	TGTGCCAGCAGCTCCAGCTTGGGAGACAGGACTGGCTCACCCCTCCACTTT
TRBD1	.	TRBV5-1	TRBJ2-1	CASSRDRGRDEQFF	TGCGCCAGCAGCCGGGACAGGGGGCGCGATGAGCAGTTCTTC